Below, 9 T cell receptor beta chains from the same sample are listed, as sequenced in a study of shared clonotypes between healthy human individuals. Measured with immunoSEQ multiplex PCR; TCRdb has only the in-frame clones, and not every one. Among 500,000 to 650,000 clones listed, roughly 79% were seen once. The sample consisted of PBMCs. Receptors were obtained from a woman in her thirties or forties in good health. Some clones in this sample may be carry-over from other donors' samples.

This clone was observed a handful of times. This sequence joins TRBV18 and TRBJ1-1; D not certain. CDR1 KGHSH and CDR2 LQKENI come from the germline V gene. The ends were cut back, 2 bases at V and 3 bases at J, with 7 bases in the middle. This CDR3 comprises 13 residues. CDR3 nucleotide sequence: TGTGCCAGCTCACCAGGGTTGGACACTGAAGCTTTCTTT. This encodes CASSPGLDTEAFF.

To note about this clone: With a far larger clone one base away, a read error is the likely cause. The sample carries other DNA sequences with the same CDR3. J is TRBJ2-1 and V is TRBV19; 13 bases are a match to TRBD2. Germline V gene data show CDR1 as LNHDA and CDR2 as SQIVND (reference sequence). The length of the CDR3 is 15 residues. Germline trimming cut 4 bases from V and 6 bases from J; bases unmatched to any gene: 3. CDR3 sequence reads: CASSRLAGGFNEQFF. The CDR3 DNA reads as TGTGCCAGTAGTAGACTAGCGGGAGGTTTCAATGAGCAGTTCTTC.

This sequence joins TRBV27 and TRBJ1-1; maybe TRBD1 (6 bases). Looked up from germline, CDR1 is MNHEY and CDR2 is SMNVEV (reference sequence). This CDR3 region has 14 residues. Trimming took off 2 bases at V and 1 base at J, with 8 bases between the two ends. DNA of the CDR3: TGTGCCAGCAGTTTACTGACAGGGAACACTGAAGCTTTCTTT. Translated: CASSLLTGNTEAFF.

V usage is TRBV6-5 and J usage is TRBJ2-7; no firm D call. The V gene lost 5 bases and the J gene lost 2 bases, with 7 bases spanning the gap. The germline CDR1 and CDR2 sequences are MNHEY and SVGAGI. The CDR3 loop spans 12 amino acids. The CDR3 loop reads CASSQLTYEQYF. In DNA form, the CDR3 reads TGTGCCAGCAGTCAACTGACCTACGAGCAGTACTTC.

This clone has only a few counts. The sample holds other DNA sequences that translate to the same CDR3. CDR3 protein: CASSLVGQGNEKLFF. The CDR3 coding sequence is TGTGCCAGCAGCTTAGTTGGACAGGGGAATGAAAAACTGTTTTTT. The V and J genes are TRBV7-9 and TRBJ1-4; 9 positions agree with TRBD1. The germline gives CDR1 SEHNR, CDR2 FQNEAQ (reference sequence). With 1 base clipped from V and 5 bases from J, the junction kept 2 bases outside the gene matches. This CDR3 is built from 15 residues.

This clone was counted only a few times. V usage is TRBV19 and J usage is TRBJ2-3; D is perhaps TRBD1 or TRBD2 (6 bases each). V gave up 6 bases and J gave up 4 bases, with 11 bases separating them. The germline gives CDR1 LNHDA, CDR2 SQIVND (reference sequence). The CDR3 is 13 amino acids. The CDR3 region is CASSVGGPDTQYF. The CDR3 DNA sequence: TGTGCCAGTAGCGTCGGGGGCCCAGATACGCAGTATTTT.

This chain joins TRBV25-1 and TRBJ1-3; D gene unclear. Trimming left V 4 bases short and J 0 bases short, with 4 bases between. CDR1 MGHDK and CDR2 SYGVNS come from the germline V gene. The length of the CDR3 is 13 residues. The CDR3 protein is CASSVSSGNTIYF. The CDR3 coding sequence is TGTGCCAGCAGTGTGAGCTCTGGAAACACCATATATTTT. Variable domain in full (rest from reference TRBV25-1 and TRBJ1-3): EADIYQTPRYLVIGTGKKITLECSQTMGHDKMYWYQQDPGMELHLIHYSYGVNSTEKGDLSSESTVSRIRTEHFPLTLESARPSHTSQYLCASSVSSGNTIYFGEGSWLTVV.

In this sample, this clone turned up a few times. This rearrangement joins TRBV6-6 to TRBJ2-7; 10 nucleotides match TRBD1. The junction had 6 bases not matched to a gene; V was cut back by 2 bases and J by 5 bases. Germline-derived CDR1 and CDR2 are MNHNY and SVGAGI (reference sequence). CDR3 length: 15 amino acids. CDR3: CASSYAGQGMDEQYF. The CDR3 DNA sequence: TGTGCCAGCAGTTACGCGGGACAGGGGATGGACGAGCAGTACTTC.

This sequence joins TRBV5-4 and TRBJ2-1; tentative D call: TRBD2 (6 bases). The CDR3 is 12 amino acids. V lost 0 bases, J lost 9 bases, and 7 bases lay in between. From germline, CDR1 is SGHNT and CDR2 YYREEE (reference sequence). Here the CDR3 reads CASSLGSGEQFF. CDR3 DNA sequence: TGTGCCAGCAGCTTGGGTAGCGGTGAGCAGTTCTTC.